This TCR beta chain was captured in a study of blood T cell repertoires in COVID-19. Libraries were prepared by immunoSEQ multiplex PCR; TCRdb keeps only in-frame clonotypes and omits some of them. The sample carries some 270,000 clones, 70% to 85% recorded once. Losses at the gene ends were 4 bases for V and 6 bases for J; bases not matched to a gene: 5. This CDR3 has 13 residues. Germline V CDR1 and CDR2: SQVTM, ANQGSEA. Sequenced material: peripheral blood. The sequence came from a human donor with COVID-19, enrolled during active disease. The donor label of this sample is uncertain. The rearrangement joins TRBV29-1 to TRBJ2-2; 7 bases agree with TRBD1. CDR3 protein: CSVVKTGAGELFF. The CDR3 DNA follows: TGCAGCGTTGTTAAAACAGGGGCCGGGGAGCTGTTTTTT.